This record covers a single TCR beta chain. Germline V gene sequence: CDR1 GTSNPN, CDR2 SVGIG (reference sequence). V was clipped by 0 bases and J by 0 bases, with 10 bases between them. The CDR3 covers 15 residues. It was with random hexamers that roughly 0.45 to 1 ug RNA was reverse transcribed. MiXCR was run by TCRdb on the immunoSEQ multiplex PCR reads, yielding one entry per CDR3 protein. The sample has over 350,000 distinct CDR3 sequences, 85% to 90% seen once. The data are from a study of CD8 T cells in Susac syndrome. The origin of this receptor is a human donor with multiple sclerosis. The sample taken for sequencing was CD8+ T cells from PBMCs. The chain joins TRBV30 to TRBJ2-3; D gene unclear. This CDR3 reads CAWSVSTISTDTQYF. The DNA for the CDR3 is TGTGCCTGGAGTGTTTCAACGATAAGCACAGATACGCAGTATTTT.